Listed here are 13 T cell receptor beta chains from one sample, sequenced in a study of T-cell memory formation after mild COVID-19. TCRdb re-called the 5' RACE reads with MiXCR, one entry per CDR3 protein. The sample records about 310,000 distinct CDR3 sequences, roughly a fifth being singletons. The sample was PBMCs or a T cell subset sorted from them (not recorded which). The receptor set was obtained from a man between 18 and 35 years old who had mild COVID-19 (a few samples of this study predate the infection). Cell type and time point are not known.

This clonotype was seen a few times. The chain couples TRBV14 to TRBJ2-7; 8 nucleotides line up with TRBD1. With V trimmed by 4 bases and J by 0 bases, 5 bases remained unmatched. The CDR3 is 15 amino acids. CDR1 is SGHDN and CDR2 is FVKESK in the germline V gene. The CDR3 sequence: CASSRRQGSSYEQYF. CDR3 nucleotides: TGTGCCAGCAGCCGACGACAGGGGAGCTCCTACGAGCAGTACTTC.

CDR3 region: CASSRPEGSSYEQYF. The DNA for the CDR3 is TGTGCCAGCAGCCGGCCGGAGGGAAGCTCCTACGAGCAGTACTTC. This chain joins TRBV7-9 and TRBJ2-7, with D possibly being TRBD2 (6 bases). CDR1 SEHNR and CDR2 FQNEAQ come from the germline V gene (reference sequence). The CDR3 consists of 15 residues. V was pared by 5 bases and J by 0 bases, with 14 bases between.

This chain uses TRBV7-2 with TRBJ2-5; D may be TRBD1 or TRBD2 (6 bases each). The CDR3 covers 13 residues. Germline-derived CDR1 and CDR2 are SGHTA and FQGNSA. V gave up 7 bases and J gave up 5 bases, with 14 bases separating them. CDR3 sequence (DNA): TGTGCCAGCAAGTTTAAGGGGGGCGAGACCCAGTACTTC. It encodes CASKFKGGETQYF.

V is TRBV14 and J is TRBJ1-2; TRBD1 is a possible D gene (6 bases). The CDR3 runs 14 residues. In germline, CDR1 is SGHDN, CDR2 FVKESK. V lost 5 bases to trimming and J lost 2 bases, with 12 bases between them. The CDR3 loop is CASSGTDRNYGYTF. The CDR3 nucleotides are TGTGCCAGCAGCGGAACGGACAGAAACTATGGCTACACCTTC.

The chain employs TRBV5-1 and TRBJ2-5; 7 nucleotides align to TRBD2. The junction had 11 bases not matched to a gene; V was cut back by 4 bases and J by 5 bases. Germline CDR1 SGHRS, CDR2 YFSETQ. The CDR3 runs 15 residues. CDR3 nucleotides: TGCGCCAGCAGCCCCGAGGTACTAGCGCGGGAGACCCAGTACTTC. Its protein is CASSPEVLARETQYF. Full variable domain (rest looked up from reference TRBV5-1 and TRBJ2-5): KAGVTQTPRYLIKTRGQQVTLSCSPISGHRSVSWYQQTPGQGLQFLFEYFSETQRNKGNFPGRFSGRQFSNSRSEMNVSTLELGDSALYLCASSPEVLARETQYFGPGTRLLVL.

This clonotype occurred a few times. This chain joins TRBV2 and TRBJ1-5; D gene ambiguous. Germline lookup yields CDR1 SNHLY and CDR2 FYNNEI. Between the trimmed V and J ends, which lost 8 bases and 0 bases, there was a span of 8 bases. The CDR3 runs 13 residues. This CDR3 reads CASDGDSNQPQHF. CDR3 nucleotides: TGTGCCAGCGATGGGGATAGCAATCAGCCCCAGCATTTT.

The CDR3: CASSRDRGNTGELFF. CDR3 DNA: TGTGCCAGCTCCCGCGACAGGGGGAACACCGGGGAGCTGTTTTTT. V is TRBV18 and J is TRBJ2-2, with 8 bases fitting TRBD1. This CDR3 is built from 15 residues. J was trimmed by 1 base and V by 6 bases; bases with no gene match: 4. CDR1 is KGHSH, CDR2 LQKENI, per germline.

The chain links TRBV3-1 to TRBJ1-1; TRBD1 is a possible D gene (6 bases). The CDR3 runs 14 residues. Trimming removed 7 bases at V and 1 base at J, with 13 bases between. Germline CDR1 reads LGHDT; CDR2 reads YNNKEL (reference sequence). CDR3 in DNA: TGTGCCAGCACTTACAGGGCAGAGAACACTGAAGCTTTCTTT. Its translation: CASTYRAENTEAFF.

The chain is built from TRBV10-2 and TRBJ1-1, with D possibly TRBD1 on 5 matching bases. CDR1 and CDR2 from the germline V gene are WSHSY and SAAADI. The CDR3 has 13 residues. Trimming pared 6 bases from V and 1 base from J, leaving 9 bases between. CDR3 nucleotide sequence: TGCGCCAGCAGGGGGGTCGGGAACACTGAAGCTTTCTTT. Translated, it gives CASRGVGNTEAFF.

The chain carries TRBV20-1 and TRBJ2-3; D may be TRBD1 or TRBD2 (5 bases each). Germline values: CDR1 DFQATT, CDR2 SNEGSKA (reference sequence). V dropped 5 bases and J dropped 1 base, with 16 bases sitting between them. This CDR3 is 15 amino acids long. In DNA form, the CDR3 reads TGCAGTGCTGCGGGTCGGCTAGGGGGCACAGATACGCAGTATTTT. Residues: CSAAGRLGGTDTQYF.

The CDR3 nucleotides are TGTGCCAGCTCAGGGGACCGCGACTATGGCTACACCTTC. Translated, it gives CASSGDRDYGYTF. The V and J genes are TRBV18 and TRBJ1-2, with D possibly being TRBD1 (5 bases). The germline CDR1 and CDR2 sequences are KGHSH and LQKENI. The length of the CDR3 is 13 residues. V lost 5 bases, J lost 3 bases, and 10 bases lay in between. Looking up the rest from reference TRBV18 and TRBJ1-2 gives the full variable domain: NAGVMQNPRHLVRRRGQEARLRCSPMKGHSHVYWYRQLPEEGLKFMVYLQKENIIDESGMPKERFSAEFPKEGPSILRIQQVVRGDSAAYFCASSGDRDYGYTFGSGTRLTVV.

This clonotype turned up a few times. The CDR3 is CASRPDIHNEQFF. In DNA, the CDR3 is TGTGCCAGCAGGCCGGACATCCACAATGAGCAGTTCTTC. The V gene is TRBV7-8, the J gene TRBJ2-1, with TRBD1 as a possible D gene (5 bases). This CDR3 has 13 residues. Trimming stripped 6 bases from V and 5 bases from J, with 11 bases between. CDR1 and CDR2 (germline): SGHVS, FQNEAQ.

The CDR3 nucleotides read TGTGCCAGCAGTTACGGGGCAGGGTACGAGCAGTACGTC. Translated, it gives CASSYGAGYEQYV. The J gene is TRBJ2-7, the V gene TRBV6-5, with a possible D match to TRBD1 (5 bases). Germline CDR1 MNHEY, CDR2 SVGAGI. V was trimmed by 2 bases and J by 4 bases, leaving 9 bases between them. This CDR3 region has 13 residues.